This TCR beta chain appears in the sequencing data of a study of shared clonotypes between healthy human individuals. Produced via immunoSEQ multiplex PCR; TCRdb's table is partial and in-frame only. The sample yields about 1.4 million clones, around 97% seen once. V lost 5 bases to trimming and J lost 9 bases, with 11 bases between them. The CDR3 loop spans 12 amino acids. Germline CDR1 MNHNS, CDR2 SASEGT. Sample: naive CD4+ T cells sorted from blood. The subset here: CD45RA+ positively selected. The receptor was isolated from a man aged 30 to 45 in good health. V is TRBV6-1 and J is TRBJ1-5; D ambiguous. This CDR3 reads CASSRDVLPQHF. CDR3 coding DNA: TGTGCCAGCAGTCGAGATGTTCTGCCCCAGCATTTT.